A selection of T cell receptor beta chains follows, all from one sample in a study of PD-L1 blockade in urothelial cancer. This table comes from immunoSEQ multiplex PCR, and its TCRdb copy is limited to in-frame clones, with some not included. The table has roughly 56,000 clones, 82% seen once. The sample here was PBMCs, taken around atezolizumab (anti-PD-L1) treatment. These receptors all come from a man in his 70s with urothelial cancer. Both conserved end residues are part of each CDR3. D genes are given only for firm matches. Size is omitted from some rows. Given values are once, few, many or a class for expanded clones.

J gene,CDR3 length,clone size,D gene,V gene,CDR3 protein,CDR3 DNA
TRBJ1-4,15,NA,NA,TRBV2,CASSVFGGANEKLFF,TGTGCCAGCAGTGTTTTCGGCGGAGCAAATGAAAAACTGTTTTTT
TRBJ2-7,14,NA,NA,TRBV2,CASTQGRFSYEQYF,TGTGCCAGCACTCAGGGGAGATTCTCCTACGAGCAGTACTTC
TRBJ2-3,13,NA,NA,TRBV5-8,CASSLVDTDTQYF,TGTGCCAGCAGCTTGGTAGACACAGATACGCAGTATTTT
TRBJ2-5,12,NA,NA,TRBV19,CASSMRGETQYF,TGTGCCAGTAGTATGAGAGGGGAGACCCAGTACTTC
TRBJ2-3,16,NA,TRBD2,TRBV30,CAWTPGRGGSTDTQYF,TGTGCCTGGACTCCTGGACGGGGAGGGAGCACAGATACGCAGTATTTT
TRBJ1-1,13,few,NA,TRBV5-1,CASSLERDTEAFF,TGCGCCAGCAGCTTGGAGAGGGACACTGAAGCTTTCTTT
TRBJ1-2,13,NA,NA,TRBV6-1,CASSEAQGNGYTF,TGTGCCAGCAGTGAAGCTCAGGGGAATGGCTACACCTTC
TRBJ1-2,11,NA,NA,TRBV20-1,CSASWAGGYTF,TGCAGTGCTAGCTGGGCTGGTGGCTACACCTTC
TRBJ2-3,15,NA,TRBD2,TRBV18,CASSLEREGTDTQYF,TGTGCCAGCTCGCTAGAGCGGGAGGGCACAGATACGCAGTATTTT
TRBJ1-1,16,NA,TRBD1,TRBV12-5,CASGLTQGQGSTEAFF,TGTGCTAGTGGTTTGACCCAGGGACAGGGAAGCACTGAAGCTTTCTTT
TRBJ2-5,16,NA,TRBD1,TRBV5-1,CASSSGQGARRETQYF,TGCGCCAGCAGCTCCGGACAGGGGGCGCGGAGAGAGACCCAGTACTTC
TRBJ1-5,13,NA,NA,TRBV6-6,CASTGVNNQPQHF,TGTGCCAGCACCGGAGTCAATAATCAGCCCCAGCATTTT
TRBJ2-7,16,NA,TRBD2,TRBV4-1,CASSQPTSDNSYEQYF,TGCGCCAGCAGCCAACCGACTAGCGACAACTCCTACGAGCAGTACTTC
TRBJ2-7,20,NA,TRBD2,TRBV10-1,CASSVRTTVRLAGETYEQYF,TGCGCCAGCAGTGTGCGGACAACTGTAAGACTAGCGGGGGAAACCTACGAGCAGTACTTC
TRBJ2-5,15,NA,NA,TRBV11-2,CASSLNLGYQETQYF,TGTGCCAGCAGCTTAAATCTAGGCTACCAAGAGACCCAGTACTTC
TRBJ1-2,16,NA,NA,TRBV21-1,CASSKALGGFNYGYTF,TGTGCCAGCAGCAAAGCGCTGGGGGGATTTAACTATGGCTACACCTTC
TRBJ2-6,14,NA,TRBD1,TRBV6-1,CASSDSGGSNVLTF,TGTGCCAGCAGTGACTCAGGGGGCTCCAACGTCCTGACTTTC
TRBJ1-3,14,NA,NA,TRBV6-1,CATTQPDPGNTIYF,TGTGCCACCACACAACCTGATCCTGGAAACACCATATATTTT